The 32 T cell receptor beta chains presented below share a single source sample, sequenced in a study of cytomegalovirus exposure and HLA in healthy donors. The PCR made use of 60 Vbeta and 13 Jbeta primers. TCRdb's table, derived via immunoSEQ multiplex PCR, lists solely in-frame clones and lacks some. The sample shows roughly 140,000 clones, about 78% of them seen only once. Material for sequencing was PBMCs. Receptor source: a male donor in good health and CMV-seronegative.

This chain links TRBV18 with TRBJ2-7; 7 nucleotides match TRBD2. This CDR3 contains 14 residues. Per germline, CDR1 KGHSH and CDR2 LQKENI. J lost 3 bases, V lost 3 bases, and 5 bases had no gene match. The CDR3 DNA sequence: TGTGCCAGCTCACCGAACCGGGGGGACTACGAGCAGTACTTC. It encodes CASSPNRGDYEQYF.

The rearrangement uses TRBV7-8 and TRBJ2-1; 10 bases map to TRBD2. This CDR3 region has 18 residues. J was trimmed by 7 bases and V by 0 bases; bases with no gene match: 12. The germline gives CDR1 SGHVS, CDR2 FQNEAQ. This chain's CDR3 is CASSLAASGSVLGNEQFF. In DNA form, the CDR3 reads TGTGCCAGCAGCTTAGCGGCTAGCGGGAGTGTATTGGGGAATGAGCAGTTCTTC.

On this clone itself: Other DNA sequences in the same sample also yield this CDR3. The V gene is TRBV29-1, the J gene TRBJ1-2; 9 positions agree with TRBD1. The CDR3 has 13 residues. Trimming cost V 3 bases and J 4 bases; bases outside gene matches: 3. Germline-derived CDR1 and CDR2 are SQVTM and ANQGSEA. CDR3 residues: CSVDDRGAYGYTF. The CDR3 region has the DNA TGCAGCGTTGACGACAGGGGGGCCTATGGCTACACCTTC.

The chain is built from TRBV25-1 and TRBJ2-3, with 11 bases identical to TRBD2. The CDR3 totals 16 residues. Trimming removed 0 bases from V and 5 bases from J; junction bases left unmatched: 4. Germline values: CDR1 MGHDK, CDR2 SYGVNS. The CDR3 is CASSEYGLAGRDTQYF. Here the CDR3 DNA reads TGTGCCAGCAGTGAATACGGACTAGCGGGTAGAGATACGCAGTATTTT.

The chain couples TRBV25-1 to TRBJ1-4; no clear D gene. The CDR3 loop spans 14 amino acids. Germline V gives CDR1 MGHDK, CDR2 SYGVNS. V was cut by 8 bases and J by 0 bases, with 10 bases left in between. The CDR3 region has the DNA TGTGCCAGCGCGCGCCTTGCAACTAATGAAAAACTGTTTTTT. Translating gives CASARLATNEKLFF.

This clone was counted a few times. The chain couples TRBV5-1 to TRBJ1-4; 9 bases agree with TRBD1. Germline lookup yields CDR1 SGHRS and CDR2 YFSETQ. The CDR3 has 14 amino acids. V shed 6 bases and J 3 bases; nucleotides not matched to a gene: 3. The CDR3 reads CASTWDRANEKLFF. CDR3 nucleotides: TGCGCCAGCACCTGGGACAGGGCTAATGAAAAACTGTTTTTT.

The J gene is TRBJ2-3, the V gene TRBV6-5; D may be TRBD1 (6 bases). This CDR3 is 14 amino acids long. Germline CDR1 MNHEY, CDR2 SVGAGI. Trimming pared 0 bases from V and 3 bases from J, leaving 7 bases between. In nucleotides, the CDR3 is TGTGCCAGCAGTTACTCGCAGGGGACAGATACGCAGTATTTT. It translates to CASSYSQGTDTQYF.

The chain combines TRBV11-2 with TRBJ2-1; 14 nucleotides match TRBD2. The CDR3 covers 17 residues. Per germline, CDR1 SGHAT and CDR2 FQNNGV. Trimming at V came to 5 bases and at J to 3 bases, leaving 6 bases not matched to a gene. CDR3 protein: CASSPGLAGGFYNEQFF. The DNA of the CDR3 is TGTGCCAGCAGCCCCGGACTAGCGGGAGGATTCTACAATGAGCAGTTCTTC.

The chain couples TRBV4-1 to TRBJ1-5; 10 nucleotides line up with TRBD1. CDR3 size: 15 residues. Germline CDR1 is MGHRA and CDR2 is YSYEKL. J gave up 5 bases and V 0 bases, and 1 base lay outside the gene matches. This CDR3 reads CASSQDGQGDQPQHF. DNA for the CDR3: TGCGCCAGCAGCCAAGACGGACAGGGGGATCAGCCCCAGCATTTT.

There are a few counts of this clone. The CDR3 region has the DNA TGTGCCACCAGCGCCAATTTAGGGGGCGAACAGTACTTC. The encoded protein is CATSANLGGEQYF. The J gene is TRBJ2-7, the V gene TRBV15; the match to TRBD1 covers 7 bases. J lost 10 bases, V lost 5 bases, and 11 bases had no gene match. Germline values: CDR1 LNHNV, CDR2 YYDKDF (reference sequence). This CDR3 spans 13 amino acids.

The chain employs TRBV5-1 and TRBJ2-5, with D perhaps matching TRBD2 (6 bases). The CDR3 covers 15 residues. Trimming pared 3 bases from V and 2 bases from J, leaving 14 bases between. Germline CDR1 is SGHRS and CDR2 is YFSETQ. CDR3 region: CASSSTGTLQETQYF. In nucleotides, the CDR3 is TGCGCCAGCAGCTCCACCGGGACTTTACAAGAGACCCAGTACTTC. Supplemented by reference TRBV5-1 and TRBJ2-5, the full variable domain reads KAGVTQTPRYLIKTRGQQVTLSCSPISGHRSVSWYQQTPGQGLQFLFEYFSETQRNKGNFPGRFSGRQFSNSRSEMNVSTLELGDSALYLCASSSTGTLQETQYFGPGTRLLVL.

V usage is TRBV25-1 and J usage is TRBJ1-2, with 8 bases identical to TRBD1. V was clipped by 0 bases and J by 6 bases; unmatched bases: 6. This CDR3 contains 15 residues. Germline V gene data show CDR1 as MGHDK and CDR2 as SYGVNS. The CDR3 sequence is CASSEYARGQNGYTF. For the CDR3, the DNA is TGTGCCAGCAGTGAATACGCCAGGGGGCAGAATGGCTACACCTTC.

The rearrangement uses TRBV7-2 and TRBJ2-1; tentatively, D is TRBD2 (7 bases). Trimming cost V 8 bases and J 4 bases, with 15 bases left between them. The germline gives CDR1 SGHTA, CDR2 FQGNSA. This CDR3 is 14 amino acids long. Here the CDR3 reads CASDEGGGYNEQFF. CDR3 sequence (DNA): TGTGCCAGCGACGAAGGGGGGGGATACAATGAGCAGTTCTTC.

This clone appeared a few times. This chain links TRBV6-1 with TRBJ2-5, with a possible D match to TRBD1 (5 bases). V lost 3 bases to trimming and J lost 5 bases, with 25 bases between them. Germline V gene lookup returns CDR1 MNHNS and CDR2 SASEGT. This CDR3 region has 18 residues. CDR3 loop: CASSDGISAGRLSETQYF. The CDR3 DNA reads TGTGCCAGCAGTGATGGTATTTCGGCAGGGCGTTTGTCGGAGACCCAGTACTTC.

The chain combines TRBV25-1 with TRBJ2-1; 8 bases agree with TRBD2. The CDR3 consists of 16 residues. In germline, CDR1 is MGHDK, CDR2 SYGVNS. V was pared by 4 bases and J by 7 bases, with 12 bases of the junction left unmatched. The CDR3 reads CASSGSSAGLGNEQFF. The CDR3 region has the DNA TGTGCCAGCAGTGGATCATCAGCGGGACTAGGGAATGAGCAGTTCTTC.

The genes are TRBV6-5 and TRBJ1-1, with D unclear. The CDR3 loop spans 12 amino acids. Germline V gene sequence: CDR1 MNHEY, CDR2 SVGAGI. Deletions cut 6 bases from V and 1 base from J, with 6 bases between. The CDR3 here is CASRRQNTEAFF. As DNA, the CDR3 is TGTGCCAGCAGAAGACAGAACACTGAAGCTTTCTTT.

This clone appeared a few times. A read error may account for a junction end that differs from germline. J is TRBJ2-5 and V is TRBV7-7; D unresolved. The J call is in doubt because the DNA end fits TRBJ2-7 better. This CDR3 region has 13 residues. Germline CDR1 is SSHAT and CDR2 is FNYEAQ (reference sequence). The CDR3 DNA is TGTGCTAGCAGCTTAGAAGAAAGACACGAGCAGTACTTC. Its translation: CASSLEERHEQYF.

The gene calls are TRBV18 and TRBJ1-6; 9 bases agree with TRBD1. The V gene end was trimmed by 4 bases and the J gene end by 3 bases; junction bases not matched to a gene: 7. CDR1 is KGHSH, CDR2 LQKENI, per germline. The CDR3 has 17 amino acids. CDR3 residues: CASSLYRDRDYNSPLHF. The CDR3 DNA is TGTGCCAGCTCACTCTACCGGGACAGGGACTATAATTCACCCCTCCACTTT.

In its sample, this clone was seen a few times. The J gene is TRBJ2-1, the V gene TRBV5-4, with 8 bases aligning to TRBD2. V shed 2 bases, J shed 3 bases, and the junction held 4 bases outside the gene matches. The CDR3 runs 15 residues. Germline CDR1 reads SGHNT; CDR2 reads YYREEE (reference sequence). CDR3 amino acids: CASSLRGGGYNEQFF. For the CDR3, the DNA is TGTGCCAGCAGCTTACGGGGGGGAGGCTACAATGAGCAGTTCTTC.

The J gene is TRBJ1-1, the V gene TRBV18; 7 bases map to TRBD1. This CDR3 spans 14 amino acids. The ends lost 4 bases at V and 1 base at J; junction bases unmatched: 3. Per the germline V gene, CDR1 is KGHSH and CDR2 is LQKENI. The CDR3 is CASSRDSRNTEAFF. The CDR3 DNA follows: TGTGCCAGCTCACGGGACAGTCGGAACACTGAAGCTTTCTTT.

The V gene is TRBV5-1, the J gene TRBJ2-4; D is unclear. Trimming shortened V by 0 bases and J by 1 base, and 5 bases separated the two germline ends. This CDR3 contains 14 residues. Germline V gene sequence: CDR1 SGHRS, CDR2 YFSETQ. The CDR3 coding sequence is TGCGCCAGCAGCTTGGACGAGGCCAAAAACATTCAGTACTTC. Translating it yields CASSLDEAKNIQYF.

The CDR3 loop is CASSERDRGTYGYTF. CDR3 in DNA: TGCGCCAGCAGCGAGCGGGACAGGGGAACGTACGGCTACACCTTC. This sequence joins TRBV4-1 and TRBJ1-2; 10 bases line up with TRBD1. The length of the CDR3 is 15 residues. V dropped 5 bases and J dropped 8; count of bases not matched to a gene: 11. Germline V gene data show CDR1 as MGHRA and CDR2 as YSYEKL.

CDR3 nucleotides: TGTGCCAGCAGCCTAGGACAGACCCCAGGCCAAGAGACCCAGTACTTC. This encodes CASSLGQTPGQETQYF. This chain links TRBV7-2 with TRBJ2-5, with a weak D call TRBD1 (6 bases). The length of the CDR3 is 16 residues. Between the trimmed V and J ends, which lost 5 bases and 1 base, there was a span of 17 bases. Looked up from germline, CDR1 is SGHTA and CDR2 is FQGNSA.

The CDR3: CASSGGTGGLSGNTIYF. DNA for the CDR3: TGTGCCAGCAGTGGGGGGACAGGGGGCCTCTCTGGAAACACCATATATTTT. This chain joins TRBV27 and TRBJ1-3, with TRBD1 identical over 12 bases. Germline V lookup: CDR1 MNHEY, CDR2 SMNVEV (reference sequence). The CDR3 length is 17 residues. Trimming cost V 5 bases and J 0 bases; bases outside gene matches: 5.

This clone was observed a few times. The rearrangement joins TRBV9 to TRBJ2-2, with D perhaps TRBD2 (5 bases). Trimming took off 0 bases at V and 6 bases at J, with 12 bases between the two ends. Germline-derived CDR1 and CDR2 are SGDLS and YYNGEE. The CDR3 consists of 15 residues. The chain's CDR3 is CASSVGTVKAGELFF. As DNA, the CDR3 is TGTGCCAGCAGCGTAGGGACTGTGAAGGCCGGGGAGCTGTTTTTT.

The rearrangement uses TRBV6-5 and TRBJ2-3, with a weak D call TRBD2 (7 bases). V was trimmed by 2 bases and J by 1 base, leaving 10 bases between them. The CDR3 is 15 amino acids. The germline gives CDR1 MNHEY, CDR2 SVGAGI. The CDR3 sequence is CASSYGGGGTDTQYF. The CDR3 coding sequence is TGTGCCAGCAGTTACGGGGGGGGCGGCACAGATACGCAGTATTTT.

The chain carries TRBV11-2 and TRBJ1-2, with D possibly matching TRBD1 (6 bases). CDR3 size: 13 residues. In germline, CDR1 is SGHAT, CDR2 FQNNGV. The V end lost 1 base, the J end lost 4 bases, and 7 bases lay between the germline ends. DNA of the CDR3: TGTGCCAGCAGCTTAGTAGGGGGCTATGGCTACACCTTC. Encoded protein: CASSLVGGYGYTF. Combining the CDR3 with reference TRBV11-2 and TRBJ1-2 gives the whole variable domain EAGVAQSPRYKIIEKRQSVAFWCNPISGHATLYWYQQILGQGPKLLIQFQNNGVVDDSQLPKDRFSAERLKGVDSTLKIQPAKLEDSAVYLCASSLVGGYGYTFGSGTRLTVV.

This chain joins TRBV30 and TRBJ1-3, with a weak D call TRBD1 (5 bases). The germline V and J ends were trimmed by 8 bases and 0 bases, with 14 bases remaining between them. Germline V gene sequence: CDR1 GTSNPN, CDR2 SVGIG (reference sequence). CDR3 length equals 14 residues. CDR3 DNA: TGTGCCGGTCGCAGGGATCCCTCTGGAAACACCATATATTTT. It codes for CAGRRDPSGNTIYF.

The genes are TRBV7-9 and TRBJ1-4; 7 bases are a match to TRBD1. This CDR3 has 14 residues. V lost 5 bases, J lost 8 bases, and 8 bases stayed unmatched. Germline-derived CDR1 and CDR2 are SEHNR and FQNEAQ (reference sequence). DNA for the CDR3: TGTGCCAGCAGCCCACAGGGGCAGGAAGAAAAACTGTTTTTT. This gives the protein CASSPQGQEEKLFF.

J is TRBJ2-3 and V is TRBV6-4; 10 bases match TRBD1. The CDR3 totals 17 residues. V lost 3 bases, J lost 1 base, and 7 bases stayed unmatched. CDR1 is MRHNA and CDR2 is SNTAGT in the germline V gene. In DNA form, the CDR3 reads TGTGCCAGCAGTGATAATACGGGGACAGGGGGCACAGATACGCAGTATTTT. This encodes CASSDNTGTGGTDTQYF.

The chain has TRBV5-1 and TRBJ1-1; no definite D call. This CDR3 has 13 residues. From germline, CDR1 is SGHRS and CDR2 YFSETQ. Deletions cut 1 base from V and 1 base from J, with 5 bases between. This chain's CDR3 is CASSLPGNTEAFF. CDR3 coding DNA: TGCGCCAGCAGCTTGCCGGGGAACACTGAAGCTTTCTTT.

This clone was recorded once. The chain combines TRBV6-1 with TRBJ2-2; weak D call: TRBD1 (5 bases). The CDR3 runs to 15 residues. CDR1 and CDR2 (germline): MNHNS, SASEGT. Deletions cut 7 bases from V and 0 bases from J, with 12 bases between. This chain's CDR3 is CASNGQIANTGELFF. The DNA of the CDR3 is TGTGCCAGCAACGGACAAATTGCGAACACCGGGGAGCTGTTTTTT.